These T cell receptor beta chains were read from a single sample in a study of resident and recirculating memory T cells in vitiligo. The protocol was immunoSEQ multiplex PCR, while the TCRdb copy is restricted to in-frame clones and leaves out a portion. The repertoire holds 75,000 to 95,000 clones, with around 92% as singletons. Sequences were obtained from blood. All receptors come from a male donor with vitiligo. Each CDR3 is given with its conserved first and last residue. D genes are given only for firm matches. A row's size may be missing; if present it is once, few, many or a size class.

V: TRBV4-2
D: -
size: many
J: TRBJ2-2
CDR3: CASSQGTANTGELFF

V: TRBV11-2
D: TRBD1
size: few
J: TRBJ1-3
CDR3: CASSRLGTDRGRNTIYF

V: TRBV13
D: TRBD1
size: -
J: TRBJ2-3
CDR3: CASSLGGGPDTDTQYF

V: TRBV18
D: TRBD2
size: -
J: TRBJ2-1
CDR3: CASSLQGLAGPAEQFF

V: TRBV7-9
D: -
size: -
J: TRBJ2-7
CDR3: CASSPVLRRSYEQYF

V: TRBV4-1
D: TRBD1
size: -
J: TRBJ1-2
CDR3: CASSRWATGPLGGYTF

V: TRBV5-1
D: TRBD2
size: -
J: TRBJ2-7
CDR3: CASSLSPIAGGPSGEQYF

V: TRBV10-3
D: -
size: -
J: TRBJ2-3
CDR3: CAISESKGGTDTQYF

V: TRBV5-4
D: TRBD1
size: -
J: TRBJ2-1
CDR3: CASSSGQGANFGQFF

V: TRBV30
D: TRBD1
size: -
J: TRBJ1-2
CDR3: CAWGTGSGDYGYTF

V: TRBV2
D: -
size: -
J: TRBJ1-4
CDR3: CASSPLLAEKLFF

V: TRBV7-9
D: -
size: once
J: TRBJ1-4
CDR3: CASSWVEVNSEKLFF

V: TRBV5-1
D: -
size: -
J: TRBJ2-5
CDR3: CASSPPVRETQYF

V: TRBV7-2
D: -
size: -
J: TRBJ2-7
CDR3: CASSRVEGRYEQYF

V: TRBV6-5
D: -
size: -
J: TRBJ1-5
CDR3: CASRAGRGFQPQHF

V: TRBV11-3
D: TRBD2
size: -
J: TRBJ2-1
CDR3: CASSFSGTEQFF

V: TRBV28
D: TRBD1
size: -
J: TRBJ2-3
CDR3: CASSTSGQESDTQYF

V: TRBV4-3
D: TRBD2
size: -
J: TRBJ2-3
CDR3: CASSDRGGRTSGSDTQYF

V: TRBV4-1
D: -
size: -
J: TRBJ2-1
CDR3: CASSPSRGSDEQFF

V: TRBV7-2
D: TRBD1
size: -
J: TRBJ1-1
CDR3: CASSLLATGGGSGEAFF

V: TRBV7-2
D: -
size: -
J: TRBJ1-2
CDR3: CASSLAVQGPLWGYTF

V: TRBV4-3
D: TRBD2
size: -
J: TRBJ2-1
CDR3: CASSHARTSDEQFF

V: TRBV10-1
D: -
size: -
J: TRBJ2-7
CDR3: CARYQTGATYEQYF

V: TRBV7-2
D: TRBD2
size: -
J: TRBJ2-3
CDR3: CASSQAGGTGGTQYF

V: TRBV28
D: TRBD1
size: -
J: TRBJ1-3
CDR3: CAIQGGLAGNTIYF

V: TRBV27
D: TRBD1
size: -
J: TRBJ2-5
CDR3: CASSPYNLGTGETQYF